This record looks at one TCR beta chain sequence and its context. The data originate from a study of control samples from healthy donors and cancer patients. TCRdb's copy holds only in-frame clones and misses some; the assay was immunoSEQ multiplex PCR. Its table lists some 180,000 clones. CDR1 and CDR2 (germline): SGHNT, YENEEA. V gave up 3 bases and J gave up 1 base, with 6 bases separating them. The CDR3 has 13 residues. The rearrangement links TRBV11-3 to TRBJ1-1; D uncertain. The clonotype was recovered from a woman aged 25-40 years in good health. The specimen was blood. CDR3 nucleotides: TGTGCCAGCAGCTTTTCGGGGAACACTGAAGCTTTCTTT. This sequence encodes CASSFSGNTEAFF.